This TCR beta chain stems from a study of T cell responses to AZD1222 COVID-19 vaccine. Whole-study findings and limits: Researchers report vaccine-associated CD4 TCRs spanning spike, with dominance at 160-218 and 743-854. Receipt of two AZD1222 doses was followed by a rise in Spike-specific TCR breadth and depth.

This CDR3 has 16 residues. CDR1 and CDR2 (germline): SGDLS, YYNGEE. V gave up 0 bases and J gave up 4 bases, with 16 bases separating them. TCRdb's copy holds only in-frame clones and misses some; the assay was immunoSEQ multiplex PCR. The table shows about 120,000 clones, with about 88% occurring only once. Comments on this clone: Its target is not known.

This clonotype was obtained from an adult who received the AZD1222 COVID-19 vaccine. Sequenced here: peripheral blood, sampled 28 days after the second AZD1222 dose. The chain is built from TRBV9 and TRBJ1-2, with a possible D match to TRBD1 (5 bases). The CDR3, as DNA: TGTGCCAGCAGCGTAGCTGTGGGGGGAAACCTCTATGGCTACACCTTC. It specifies CASSVAVGGNLYGYTF. Based on the CDR3 plus reference TRBV9 and TRBJ1-2, the full variable domain is DSGVTQTPKHLITATGQRVTLRCSPRSGDLSVYWYQQSLDQGLQFLIQYYNGEERAKGNILERFSAQQFPDLHSELNLSSLELGDSALYFCASSVAVGGNLYGYTFGSGTRLTVV.